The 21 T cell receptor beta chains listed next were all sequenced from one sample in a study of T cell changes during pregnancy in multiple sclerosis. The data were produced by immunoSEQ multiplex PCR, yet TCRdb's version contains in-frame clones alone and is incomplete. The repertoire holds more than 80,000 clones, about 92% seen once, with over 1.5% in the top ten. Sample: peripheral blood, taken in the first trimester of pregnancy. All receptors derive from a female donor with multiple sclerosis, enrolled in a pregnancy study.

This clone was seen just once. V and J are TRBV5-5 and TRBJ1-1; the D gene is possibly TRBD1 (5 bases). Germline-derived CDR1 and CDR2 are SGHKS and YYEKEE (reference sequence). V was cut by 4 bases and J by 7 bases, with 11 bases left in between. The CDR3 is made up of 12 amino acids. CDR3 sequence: CASSGGVNEAFF. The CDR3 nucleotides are TGTGCCAGCAGCGGGGGGGTAAATGAAGCTTTCTTT.

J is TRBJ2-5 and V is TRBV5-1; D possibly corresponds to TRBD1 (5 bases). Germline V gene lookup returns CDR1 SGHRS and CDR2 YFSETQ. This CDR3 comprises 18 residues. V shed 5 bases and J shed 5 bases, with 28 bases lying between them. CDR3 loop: CASSATSRVRKGLETQYF. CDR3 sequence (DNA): TGCGCCAGCAGTGCCACCTCCAGGGTACGGAAGGGTCTTGAGACCCAGTACTTC.

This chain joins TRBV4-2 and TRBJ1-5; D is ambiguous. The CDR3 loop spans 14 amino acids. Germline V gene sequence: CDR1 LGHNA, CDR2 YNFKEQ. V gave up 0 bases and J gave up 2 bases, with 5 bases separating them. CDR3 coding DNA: TGTGCCAGCAGCCAAGATCGGGGCAATCAGCCCCAGCATTTT. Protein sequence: CASSQDRGNQPQHF.

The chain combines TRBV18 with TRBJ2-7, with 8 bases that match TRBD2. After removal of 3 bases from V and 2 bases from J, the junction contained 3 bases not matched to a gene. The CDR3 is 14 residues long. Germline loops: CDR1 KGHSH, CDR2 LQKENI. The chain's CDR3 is CASSPPGLAYEQYF. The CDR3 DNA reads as TGTGCCAGCTCACCGCCGGGACTAGCCTACGAGCAGTACTTC. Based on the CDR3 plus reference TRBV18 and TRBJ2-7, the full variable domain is NAGVMQNPRHLVRRRGQEARLRCSPMKGHSHVYWYRQLPEEGLKFMVYLQKENIIDESGMPKERFSAEFPKEGPSILRIQQVVRGDSAAYFCASSPPGLAYEQYFGPGTRLTVT.

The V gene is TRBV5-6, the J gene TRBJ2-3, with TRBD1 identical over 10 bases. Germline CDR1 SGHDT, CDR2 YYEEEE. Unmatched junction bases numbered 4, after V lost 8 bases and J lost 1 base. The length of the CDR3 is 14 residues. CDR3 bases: TGTGCCAGTTACGGGACAGGGGGCACAGATACGCAGTATTTT. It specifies CASYGTGGTDTQYF. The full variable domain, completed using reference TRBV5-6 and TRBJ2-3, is DAGVTQSPTHLIKTRGQQVTLRCSPKSGHDTVSWYQQALGQGPQFIFQYYEEEERQRGNFPDRFSGHQFPNYSSELNVNALLLGDSALYLCASYGTGGTDTQYFGPGTRLTVL.

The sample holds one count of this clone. The CDR3 DNA reads TGTGCCAGCAGTCAACGCCTTGCAGGGGCCGGGGCCAAAAACATTCAGTACTTC. As protein: CASSQRLAGAGAKNIQYF. V is TRBV27 and J is TRBJ2-4; perhaps TRBD1 as D (6 bases). Trimming left V 5 bases short and J 1 base short, with 21 bases between. Germline-derived CDR1 and CDR2 are MNHEY and SMNVEV (reference sequence). The CDR3 is 18 amino acids.

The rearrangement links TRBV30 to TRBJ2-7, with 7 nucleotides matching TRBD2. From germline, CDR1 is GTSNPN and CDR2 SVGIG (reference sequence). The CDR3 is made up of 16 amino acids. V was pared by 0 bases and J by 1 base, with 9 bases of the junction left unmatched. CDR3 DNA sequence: TGTGCCTGGAGTGTACGGCTAGCGGTCCCTTCCTACGAGCAGTACTTC. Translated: CAWSVRLAVPSYEQYF.

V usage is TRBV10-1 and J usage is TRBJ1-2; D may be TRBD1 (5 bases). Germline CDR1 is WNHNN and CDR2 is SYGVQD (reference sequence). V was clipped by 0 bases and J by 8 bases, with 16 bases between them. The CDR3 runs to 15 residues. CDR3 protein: CASSESITGGKGYTF. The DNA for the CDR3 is TGCGCCAGCAGTGAGTCGATTACGGGGGGGAAAGGCTACACCTTC.

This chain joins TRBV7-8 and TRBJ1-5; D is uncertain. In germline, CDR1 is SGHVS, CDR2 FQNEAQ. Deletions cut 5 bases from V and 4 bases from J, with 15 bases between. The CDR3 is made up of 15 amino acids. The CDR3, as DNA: TGTGCCAGCAGCAACCGACGAGGCCGAAATCAGCCCCAGCATTTT. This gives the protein CASSNRRGRNQPQHF. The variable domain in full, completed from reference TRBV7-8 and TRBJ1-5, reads GAGVSQSPRYKVAKRGQDVALRCDPISGHVSLFWYQQALGQGPEFLTYFQNEAQLDKSGLPSDRFFAERPEGSVSTLKIQRTQQEDSAVYLCASSNRRGRNQPQHFGDGTRLSIL.

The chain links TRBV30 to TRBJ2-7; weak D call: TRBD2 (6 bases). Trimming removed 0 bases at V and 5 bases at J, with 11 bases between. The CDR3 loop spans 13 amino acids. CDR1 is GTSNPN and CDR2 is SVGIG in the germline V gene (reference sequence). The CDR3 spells CAWSVIRGNEQYF. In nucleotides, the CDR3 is TGTGCCTGGAGTGTAATTCGGGGGAACGAGCAGTACTTC.

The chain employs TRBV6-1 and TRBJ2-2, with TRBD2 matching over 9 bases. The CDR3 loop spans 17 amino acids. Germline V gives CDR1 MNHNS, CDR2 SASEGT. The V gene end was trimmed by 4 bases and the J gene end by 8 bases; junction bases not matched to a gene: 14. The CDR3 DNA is TGTGCCAGCAGTGCTCGCCCTAGCGGGACCTCCTCAGGGGAGCTGTTTTTT. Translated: CASSARPSGTSSGELFF.

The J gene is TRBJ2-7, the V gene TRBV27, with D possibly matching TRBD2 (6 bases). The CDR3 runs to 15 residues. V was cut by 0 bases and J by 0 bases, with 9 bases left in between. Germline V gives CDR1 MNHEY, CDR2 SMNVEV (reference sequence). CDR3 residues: CASSLSQGGSYEQYF. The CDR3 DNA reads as TGTGCCAGCAGTTTATCCCAGGGAGGCTCCTACGAGCAGTACTTC.

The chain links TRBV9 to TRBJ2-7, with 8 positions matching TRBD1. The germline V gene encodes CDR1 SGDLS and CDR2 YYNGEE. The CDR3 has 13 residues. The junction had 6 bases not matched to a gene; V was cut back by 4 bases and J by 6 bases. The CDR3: CASSPQGAVEQYF. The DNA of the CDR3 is TGTGCCAGCAGCCCCCAGGGGGCGGTCGAGCAGTACTTC.

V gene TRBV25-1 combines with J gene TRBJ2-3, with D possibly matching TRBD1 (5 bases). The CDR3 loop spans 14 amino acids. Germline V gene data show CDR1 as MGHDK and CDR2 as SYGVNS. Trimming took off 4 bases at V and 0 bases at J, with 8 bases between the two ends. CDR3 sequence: CASSAAGSTDTQYF. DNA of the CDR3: TGTGCCAGCAGTGCGGCAGGGAGCACAGATACGCAGTATTTT.

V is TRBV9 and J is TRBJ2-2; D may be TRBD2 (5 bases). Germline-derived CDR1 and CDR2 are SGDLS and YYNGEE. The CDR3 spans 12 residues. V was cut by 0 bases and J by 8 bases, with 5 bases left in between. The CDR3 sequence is CASSVGGGELFF. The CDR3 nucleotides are TGTGCCAGCAGCGTAGGAGGGGGGGAGCTGTTTTTT. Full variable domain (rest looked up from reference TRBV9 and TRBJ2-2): DSGVTQTPKHLITATGQRVTLRCSPRSGDLSVYWYQQSLDQGLQFLIQYYNGEERAKGNILERFSAQQFPDLHSELNLSSLELGDSALYFCASSVGGGELFFGEGSRLTVL.

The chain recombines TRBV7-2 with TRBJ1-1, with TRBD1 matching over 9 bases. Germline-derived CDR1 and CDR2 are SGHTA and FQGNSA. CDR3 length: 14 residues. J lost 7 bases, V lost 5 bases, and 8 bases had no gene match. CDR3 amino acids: CASSLQGAGGEAFF. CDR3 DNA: TGTGCCAGCAGCCTACAGGGGGCGGGGGGTGAAGCTTTCTTT.

The CDR3 sequence: CASRRGSGIQYF. The CDR3 region has the DNA TGTGCCAGCAGGCGGGGCTCGGGCATTCAGTACTTC. This chain connects TRBV6-5 to TRBJ2-4; maybe TRBD2 (6 bases). Germline lookup yields CDR1 MNHEY and CDR2 SVGAGI. V was trimmed by 6 bases and J by 9 bases, leaving 12 bases between them. CDR3 length: 12 amino acids.

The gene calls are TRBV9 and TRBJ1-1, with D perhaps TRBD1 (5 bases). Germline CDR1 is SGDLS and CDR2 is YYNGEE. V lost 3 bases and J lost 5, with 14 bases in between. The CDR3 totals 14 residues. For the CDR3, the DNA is TGTGCCAGCAGCGGGGGGGGGATAGGGACTGAAGCTTTCTTT. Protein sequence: CASSGGGIGTEAFF.

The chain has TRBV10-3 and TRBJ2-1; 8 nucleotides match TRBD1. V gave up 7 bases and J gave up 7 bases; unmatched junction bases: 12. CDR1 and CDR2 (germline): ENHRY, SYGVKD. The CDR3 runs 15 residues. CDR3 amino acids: CAITTPGQAWNEQFF. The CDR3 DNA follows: TGTGCCATCACCACACCGGGACAGGCCTGGAATGAGCAGTTCTTC.

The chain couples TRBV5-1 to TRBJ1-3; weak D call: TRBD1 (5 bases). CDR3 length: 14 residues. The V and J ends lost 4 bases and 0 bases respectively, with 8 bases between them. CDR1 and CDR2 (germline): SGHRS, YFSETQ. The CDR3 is CASSKGASGNTIYF. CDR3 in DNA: TGCGCCAGCAGCAAAGGGGCCTCTGGAAACACCATATATTTT.

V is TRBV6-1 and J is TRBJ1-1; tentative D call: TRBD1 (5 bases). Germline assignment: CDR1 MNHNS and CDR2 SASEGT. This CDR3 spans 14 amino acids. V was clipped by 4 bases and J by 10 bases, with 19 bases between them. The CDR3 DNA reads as TGTGCCAGCAGTGCCCGGGACTCCCTAAAAAGAGCTTTCTTT. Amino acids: CASSARDSLKRAFF.